This entry features one TCR beta chain sequence. The repertoire was sequenced with immunoSEQ multiplex PCR; TCRdb's copy has only in-frame clones and lacks some. The table has some 90,000 clones, 75% to 90% seen once; the top ten hold 15% to 20%. These data belong to a study of T cell responses to AZD1222 COVID-19 vaccine. Germline CDR1 reads MDHEN; CDR2 reads SYDVKM. There are 13 residues in the CDR3. The V end lost 6 bases, the J end lost 8 bases, and 16 bases lay between the germline ends. This sequence originates from an adult in good health. Material: peripheral blood, obtained on day 0 of AZD1222 vaccination. The chain employs TRBV28 and TRBJ1-2; D gene ambiguous. DNA for the CDR3: TGTGCCAGCAGCCCACCCGGGAAAGAGGGCTACACCTTC. Its protein is CASSPPGKEGYTF.